This T cell receptor (beta chain) was recorded in a study of cytomegalovirus exposure and HLA in healthy donors. About the study: In terms of ancestry, the Caucasian-associated cluster contained more than 65% of the roughly 400 genotyped donors.

About this clone: Its antigen is unidentified.

Both 60 Vbeta primers and 13 Jbeta primers went into the PCR. The protocol was immunoSEQ multiplex PCR, while the TCRdb copy is restricted to in-frame clones and leaves out a portion. This sample carries roughly 39,000 clones, with 1% to 1.5% going to the ten biggest clones. CDR3 length: 19 amino acids. Trimming removed 0 bases at V and 5 bases at J, with 22 bases between. In germline, CDR1 is SGHAT, CDR2 FQNNGV. Overall study findings and caveats: What a later analysis reportedly showed was that an Asian-associated ancestry cluster had fewer N-insertions than the approximately 700-donor mean. Specificity of three CMV-associated chains for CMV antigens was verified in vitro. The investigators catalogued 164 TCR beta chains as cytomegalovirus-associated.

Sequencing used PBMCs. The gene calls are TRBV11-2 and TRBJ2-2; the D is unclear. The sequence came from a young man in good health and CMV-seronegative. CDR3 residues: CASSLDSLAPSSRTGELFF. The CDR3 DNA is TGTGCCAGCAGCTTAGATTCCCTCGCCCCGTCTTCGCGGACCGGGGAGCTGTTTTTT.